These 3 T cell receptor beta chains were all obtained from the same sample, sequenced in a study of monozygotic twins with inflammatory bowel disease. TCRdb derives one entry per CDR3 protein from the 5' RACE reads, leaving out DNA. The sample data list 300,000 to 400,000 distinct CDR3 sequences. The sample taken for sequencing was blood. The receptors here all came from a human donor with ulcerative colitis or Crohn's disease, or a healthy co-twin of an affected twin (not recorded which).

The chain joins TRBV4-1 to TRBJ1-1; the TCRdb call, TRBD1, lacks DNA for checking. Germline CDR1 is MGHRA and CDR2 is YSYEKL. There are 16 residues in the CDR3. The CDR3 region is CASSQEESRGFTEAFF.

V usage is TRBV6-6 and J usage is TRBJ2-7; TCRdb designates TRBD1, a call that cannot be tested without DNA. The CDR3 is made up of 14 amino acids. The germline CDR1 and CDR2 sequences are MNHNY and SVGAGI (reference sequence). CDR3 loop: CASNTVGGFYEQYF.

V gene TRBV20-1 combines with J gene TRBJ2-1; without DNA, the TCRdb call of TRBD2 cannot be checked. The CDR3 extends over 14 amino acids. Germline CDR1 DFQATT, CDR2 SNEGSKA (reference sequence). This CDR3 is CSAPTSGGVDEQFF.